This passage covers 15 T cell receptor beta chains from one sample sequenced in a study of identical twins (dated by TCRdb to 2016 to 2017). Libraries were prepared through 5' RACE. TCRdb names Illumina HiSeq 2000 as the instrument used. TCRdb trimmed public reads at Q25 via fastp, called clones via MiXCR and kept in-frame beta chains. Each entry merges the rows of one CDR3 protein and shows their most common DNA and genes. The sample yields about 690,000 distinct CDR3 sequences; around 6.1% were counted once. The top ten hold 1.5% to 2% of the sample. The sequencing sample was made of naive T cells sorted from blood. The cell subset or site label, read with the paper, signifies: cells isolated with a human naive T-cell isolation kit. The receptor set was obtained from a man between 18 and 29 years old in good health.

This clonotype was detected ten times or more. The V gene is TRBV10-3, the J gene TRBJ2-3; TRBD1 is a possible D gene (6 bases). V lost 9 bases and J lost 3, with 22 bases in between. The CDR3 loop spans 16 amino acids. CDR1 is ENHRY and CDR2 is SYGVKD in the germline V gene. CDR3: CAIQPDGQGLTDTQYF. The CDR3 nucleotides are TGTGCCATTCAGCCAGACGGGCAGGGGTTGACAGATACGCAGTATTTT.

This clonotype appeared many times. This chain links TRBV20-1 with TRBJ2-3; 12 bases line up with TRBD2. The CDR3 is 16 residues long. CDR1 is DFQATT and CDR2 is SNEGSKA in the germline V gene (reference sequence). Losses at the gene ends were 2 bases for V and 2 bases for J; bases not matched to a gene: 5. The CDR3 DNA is TGCAGTGCTAGACAGACTAGCGGGAGCCTCACAGATACGCAGTATTTT. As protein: CSARQTSGSLTDTQYF.

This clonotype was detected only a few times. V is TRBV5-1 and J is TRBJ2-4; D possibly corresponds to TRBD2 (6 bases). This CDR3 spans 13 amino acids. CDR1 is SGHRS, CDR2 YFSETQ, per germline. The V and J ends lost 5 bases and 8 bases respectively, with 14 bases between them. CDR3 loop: CASSFGGSDIQYF. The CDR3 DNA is TGCGCCAGCAGTTTCGGGGGTTCAGACATTCAGTACTTC.

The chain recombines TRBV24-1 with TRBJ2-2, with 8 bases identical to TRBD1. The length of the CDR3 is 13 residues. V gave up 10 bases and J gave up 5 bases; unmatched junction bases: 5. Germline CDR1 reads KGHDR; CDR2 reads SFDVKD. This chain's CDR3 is CATATGVTGELFF. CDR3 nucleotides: TGTGCCACGGCGACAGGGGTAACCGGGGAGCTGTTTTTT.

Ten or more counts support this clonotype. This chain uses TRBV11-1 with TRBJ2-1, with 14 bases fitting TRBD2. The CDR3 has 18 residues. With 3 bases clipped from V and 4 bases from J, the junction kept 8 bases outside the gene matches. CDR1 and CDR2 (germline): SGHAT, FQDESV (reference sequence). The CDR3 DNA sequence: TGTGCCAGCAGCTTCTACCAGGGACTAGCGGGAGTGTACAATGAGCAGTTCTTC. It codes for CASSFYQGLAGVYNEQFF.

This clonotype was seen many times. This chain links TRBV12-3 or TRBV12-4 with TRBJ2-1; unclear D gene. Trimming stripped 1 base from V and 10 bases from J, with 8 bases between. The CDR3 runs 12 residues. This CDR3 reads CASSLVAGEQFF. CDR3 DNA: TGTGCCAGCAGTTTAGTCGCTGGGGAGCAGTTCTTC.

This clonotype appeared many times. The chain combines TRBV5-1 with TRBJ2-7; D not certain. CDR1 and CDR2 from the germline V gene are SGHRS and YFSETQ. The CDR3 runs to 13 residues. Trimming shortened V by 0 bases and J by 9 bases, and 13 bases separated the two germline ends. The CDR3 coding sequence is TGCGCCAGCAGCTTGGCAGCGCGTTCGAGGCAGTACGTC. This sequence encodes CASSLAARSRQYV.

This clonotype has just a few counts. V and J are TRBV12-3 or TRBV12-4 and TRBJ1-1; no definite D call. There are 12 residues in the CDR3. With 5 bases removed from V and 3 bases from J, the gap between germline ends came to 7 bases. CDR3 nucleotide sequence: TGTGCCAGCAGTATGAGCGACACTGAAGCTTTCTTT. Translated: CASSMSDTEAFF.

The chain's CDR3 is CASSLVGVGTSARSSYNEQFF. The CDR3 nucleotides read TGTGCCAGCAGCTTAGTAGGGGTAGGGACTAGCGCAAGGAGCTCCTACAATGAGCAGTTCTTC. This rearrangement joins TRBV11-1 to TRBJ2-1; 10 bases are shared with TRBD2. CDR1 and CDR2 (germline): SGHAT, FQDESV (reference sequence). The CDR3 has 21 residues. The ends lost 1 base at V and 0 bases at J; junction bases unmatched: 15.

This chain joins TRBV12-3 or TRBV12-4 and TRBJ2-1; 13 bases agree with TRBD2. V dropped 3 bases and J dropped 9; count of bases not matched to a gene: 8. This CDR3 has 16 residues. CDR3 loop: CASSFLGLAGVPEQFF. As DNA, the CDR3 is TGTGCCAGCAGTTTCCTAGGACTAGCGGGAGTCCCTGAGCAGTTCTTC.

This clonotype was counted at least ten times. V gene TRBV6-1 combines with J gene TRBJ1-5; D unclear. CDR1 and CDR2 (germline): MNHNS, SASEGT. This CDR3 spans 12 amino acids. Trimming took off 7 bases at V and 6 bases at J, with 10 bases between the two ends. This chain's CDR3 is CASTPLGQPQHF. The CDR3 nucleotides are TGTGCCAGCACCCCTCTTGGTCAGCCCCAGCATTTT.

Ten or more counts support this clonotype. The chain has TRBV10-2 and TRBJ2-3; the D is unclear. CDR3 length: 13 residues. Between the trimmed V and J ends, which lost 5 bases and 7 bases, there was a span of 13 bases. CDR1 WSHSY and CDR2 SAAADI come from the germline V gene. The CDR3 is CASSRTGPHTQYF. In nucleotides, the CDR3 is TGCGCCAGCAGTAGGACCGGGCCCCATACGCAGTATTTT.

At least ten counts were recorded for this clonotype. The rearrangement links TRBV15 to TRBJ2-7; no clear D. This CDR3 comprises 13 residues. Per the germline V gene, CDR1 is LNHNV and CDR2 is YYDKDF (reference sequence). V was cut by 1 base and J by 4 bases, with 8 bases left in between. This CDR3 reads CATSRGSEYEQYF. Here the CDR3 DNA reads TGTGCCACCAGCAGAGGCTCGGAATACGAGCAGTACTTC.

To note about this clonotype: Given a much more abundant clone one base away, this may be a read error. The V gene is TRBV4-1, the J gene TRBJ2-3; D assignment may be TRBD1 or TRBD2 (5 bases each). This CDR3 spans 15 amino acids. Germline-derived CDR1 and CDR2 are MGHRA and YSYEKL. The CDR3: CVSSRSVTAADTQYF. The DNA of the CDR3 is TGCGTCAGCAGCCGTTCAGTGACAGCGGCGGATACGCAGTATTTT.

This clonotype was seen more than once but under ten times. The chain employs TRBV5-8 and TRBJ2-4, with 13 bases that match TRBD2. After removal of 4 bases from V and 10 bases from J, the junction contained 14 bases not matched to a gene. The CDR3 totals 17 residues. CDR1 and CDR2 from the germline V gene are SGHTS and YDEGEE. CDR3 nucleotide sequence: TGTGCCAGCAGCCTGAGGAGGACTAGCGGGAGCCAGGGGATTCAGTACTTC. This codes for CASSLRRTSGSQGIQYF.